This T cell receptor beta chain is drawn from a study of blood T cell repertoires in COVID-19 (dated by TCRdb to the early 2020s). Turning to the overall study: Samples from collaborators originated in the United States, Italy and Spain and spanned both the acute and convalescent phases of COVID-19. The repertoires were released in a freely available public database intended as a resource for research on the immune response to SARS-CoV-2. Sample metadata almost always included a de-identified subject ID, COVID-19 status, age in years and sex. The material from the prospective study consisted of cDNA or gDNA derived from T cells, B-cell-depleted T cells, or PBMCs. Where available, HLA class I and class II types were taken from metadata supplied by the sample provider and were not determined by assay-based typing. The samples were drawn from the first 160 participants of the ongoing ImmuneRACE study and from about 1,200 subjects provided by 6 global collaborators. The dataset comprised deeply sampled blood TCRbeta repertoires from subjects exposed to, actively infected with, or recovered from COVID-19.

General study outcomes and caveats: The amount of clinical and demographic metadata varied by source and participant and was provided uncurated.

A remark on this clone: Its antigen target is currently unknown. The sample holds no much larger clone one base away, and base qualities are not on file.

Reading from cysteine to phenylalanine, the CDR3 counts 14 amino acids. CDR3 DNA is the only sequence kept; it has 42 bases, read in frame from the first base. V is shortened by 6 bases, J by 11 bases, and the region joining them spans 22 bases. The germline V gene (reference sequence) gives CDR1 as LNHDA and CDR2 as SQIVND. Participants in the prospective study were enrolled through a virtual design, were aged 18 to 89 years, and lived in fewer than 30 United States geographic areas. In the prospective study, participants were assigned to cohorts based on the clinical history participants reported in a screening survey and a study questionnaire. Each participant in the prospective study had whole blood, serum and a nasopharyngeal or oropharyngeal swab collected by mobile phlebotomists. Additional blood draws and questionnaires over an approximately two-month period could optionally be provided by prospective study participants. Before DNA extraction, blood samples from the prospective study were shipped at room temperature or frozen.

TCRbeta CDR3 regions were amplified from genomic DNA using the immunoSEQ Assay, a bias-controlled multiplex PCR. The original methods were these. Within the assay, amplification of reference gene primers was used to estimate how many nucleated cells each sample contained. To quantify the absolute abundance of each unique TCRbeta CDR3 rearrangement, sequence reads were collapsed and filtered. Productive Simpson clonality was computed per sample as the square root of Simpson's diversity index over productive rearrangements. TCRdb obtained this table from immuneACCESS and retained in-frame rearrangements with V and J assigned. These tables miss some clones; where compared with another copy, unresolved V genes account for less than half of the shortfall, and the remainder is unexplained. The V and J calls and clone size come from that table; D and trimming were worked out from the DNA. For this sample there are a few hundred thousand clones; around 90% appear just once. The top ten constitute 0.95% to 1.5% of the sample.

Sample: PBMCs or T cells enriched from blood (not recorded which). The chain joins TRBV19 to TRBJ1-1; perhaps TRBD1 is the D gene, with 6 bases matching. This TCR came from a human donor in a cohort exposed to, infected with or recovered from COVID-19 (not recorded which). The donor label of this sample is uncertain. This receptor carries the CDR3 CASSPQGIRVVAFF. The nucleotide sequence is TGTGCCAGTAGCCCACAGGGCATTAGGGTAGTTGCTTTCTTT.